Below, one T cell receptor (beta chain) is given with its context. Its antigen is unidentified. The PCR employed 60 Vbeta primers together with 13 Jbeta primers. The method was immunoSEQ multiplex PCR; TCRdb's version includes in-frame clones alone and lacks a portion of them. This sample has roughly 100,000 clones; around 80% occur once, and the top ten carry 7.5% to 9%. Germline assignment: CDR1 SGHTA and CDR2 FQGNSA. The V end was cut by 5 bases, the J end by 0 bases, with 14 bases between. This CDR3 is 16 amino acids long. The sample comes from a study of cytomegalovirus exposure and HLA in healthy donors. Across the whole study: HLA-typed donors were the source of about 85 million unique TCRs held in an early data release.

Overall study findings and caveats: Among CMV-associated TCR beta chains, most appeared HLA-restricted in a later analysis. Analysis was carried out at a later point, and it linked a missense DCLRE1C variant to TCR beta V- and J-gene trimming. The study labeled 150 to 200 TCR beta chains cytomegalovirus-associated.

The chain couples TRBV7-2 to TRBJ1-3; D uncertain. This TCR was recovered from a man aged 40-49 years in good health and CMV-seropositive. Sequenced material: PBMCs. In DNA, the CDR3 is TGTGCCAGCAGCCCGGTGGGCAGCCGCTCTGGAAACACCATATATTTT. It codes for CASSPVGSRSGNTIYF.